The 5 T cell receptor beta chains given below trace back to one sample, sequenced in a study of shared clonotypes between healthy human individuals. Repertoires were generated with immunoSEQ multiplex PCR, while TCRdb's copy carries only in-frame clones and drops some. The sample has about 2.1 million clones; about 93% are singletons. Terminally differentiated effector memory CD45RA+ cells were excluded by CCR7 positive selection of CD45RO-negative cells. The specimen was naive CD8+ T cells from PBMCs. These receptors were obtained from a man between 18 and 29 years old in good health. Some clones in this sample may be carry-over from other donors' samples.

This chain links TRBV25-1 with TRBJ2-2; TRBD2 is a possible D gene (6 bases). The V gene lost 5 bases and the J gene lost 4 bases, with 8 bases spanning the gap. This CDR3 spans 13 amino acids. From germline, CDR1 is MGHDK and CDR2 SYGVNS. The CDR3 DNA follows: TGTGCCAGCAGTTACGGGGGCACCGGGGAGCTGTTTTTT. Its translation is CASSYGGTGELFF.

For the CDR3, the DNA is TGTGCCAGCAGCACTTCACGGGGCGAGCAGTACTTC. This sequence encodes CASSTSRGEQYF. The rearrangement joins TRBV27 to TRBJ2-7; a possible D gene is TRBD2 (5 bases). Between the trimmed V and J ends, which lost 6 bases and 6 bases, there was a span of 12 bases. The CDR3 has 12 amino acids. From germline, CDR1 is MNHEY and CDR2 SMNVEV (reference sequence).

The chain carries TRBV6-1 and TRBJ1-5; the match to TRBD1 covers 11 bases. J was trimmed by 9 bases and V by 9 bases; bases with no gene match: 10. CDR1 and CDR2 (germline): MNHNS, SASEGT. The CDR3 is made up of 14 amino acids. In nucleotides, the CDR3 is TGTGCCAGTCGCGCCGGACAGGGGGCTGGGCCCCAGCATTTT. As protein: CASRAGQGAGPQHF.

The chain links TRBV13 to TRBJ2-5, with D maybe TRBD1 (5 bases). The CDR3 runs 13 residues. CDR1 and CDR2 from the germline V gene are PRHDT and FYEKMQ (reference sequence). The ends were cut back, 3 bases at V and 2 bases at J, with 7 bases in the middle. The CDR3 reads CASSFDSQETQYF. The CDR3 DNA is TGTGCCAGCAGCTTCGACAGTCAAGAGACCCAGTACTTC.

V and J are TRBV6-1 and TRBJ2-3; either TRBD1 or TRBD2 may supply D (5 bases each). This CDR3 is built from 15 residues. Germline V gene sequence: CDR1 MNHNS, CDR2 SASEGT. The V and J ends lost 2 bases and 2 bases respectively, with 11 bases between them. The CDR3 reads CASSERDGYTDTQYF. The CDR3 coding sequence is TGTGCCAGCAGTGAACGGGACGGTTACACAGATACGCAGTATTTT.